This T cell receptor beta chain was captured in a study of blood T cells in healthy people across ages. A sample-barcoded 5' primer and a J-beta primer mix were used in a second PCR of roughly 6 to 11 cycles. TCRdb ran MiXCR on the 5' RACE reads and lists one entry per CDR3 protein. Among 800,000 to 900,000 distinct CDR3 sequences listed, approximately 65% were seen once. Per germline, CDR1 SQVTM and CDR2 ANQGSEA. V lost 8 bases to trimming and J lost 5 bases; unmatched junction nucleotides: 6. The CDR3 contains 11 residues. The chain joins TRBV29-1 to TRBJ2-7, with 7 bases fitting TRBD1. The clonotype originates from a young man in good health. Sequenced material: blood. The CDR3: CSTWTGNEQYF. In DNA form, the CDR3 reads TGCAGCACCTGGACAGGTAACGAGCAGTACTTC.